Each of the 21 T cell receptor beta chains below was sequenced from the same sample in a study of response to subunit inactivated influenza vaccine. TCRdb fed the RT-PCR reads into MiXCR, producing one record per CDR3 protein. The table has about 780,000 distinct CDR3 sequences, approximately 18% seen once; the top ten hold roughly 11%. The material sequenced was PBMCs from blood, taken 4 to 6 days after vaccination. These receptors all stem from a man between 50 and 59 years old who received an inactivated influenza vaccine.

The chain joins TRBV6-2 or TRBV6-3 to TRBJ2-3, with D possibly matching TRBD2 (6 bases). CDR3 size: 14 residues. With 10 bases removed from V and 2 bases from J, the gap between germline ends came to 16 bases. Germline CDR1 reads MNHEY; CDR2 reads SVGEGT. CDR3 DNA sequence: TGTGCCACGACCGGACTATCGGCCACAGATACGCAGTATTTT. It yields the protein CATTGLSATDTQYF.

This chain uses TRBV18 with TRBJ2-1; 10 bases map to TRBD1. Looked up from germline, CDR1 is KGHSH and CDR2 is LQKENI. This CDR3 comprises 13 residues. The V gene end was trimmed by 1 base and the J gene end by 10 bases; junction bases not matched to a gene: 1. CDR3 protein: CASSPQTGGEQFF. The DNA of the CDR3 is TGTGCCAGCTCACCACAGACAGGGGGCGAGCAGTTCTTC. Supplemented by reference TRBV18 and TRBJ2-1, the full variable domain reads NAGVMQNPRHLVRRRGQEARLRCSPMKGHSHVYWYRQLPEEGLKFMVYLQKENIIDESGMPKERFSAEFPKEGPSILRIQQVVRGDSAAYFCASSPQTGGEQFFGPGTRLTVL.

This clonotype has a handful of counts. The chain's CDR3 is CASSHRFAGINSPLHF. CDR3 coding DNA: TGCGCCAGCAGCCACAGATTCGCTGGGATTAATTCACCCCTCCACTTT. This chain connects TRBV4-3 to TRBJ1-6; D gene ambiguous. V gave up 3 bases and J gave up 6 bases, with 15 bases separating them. Germline loops: CDR1 LGHNA, CDR2 YSLEER. The CDR3 length is 16 residues.

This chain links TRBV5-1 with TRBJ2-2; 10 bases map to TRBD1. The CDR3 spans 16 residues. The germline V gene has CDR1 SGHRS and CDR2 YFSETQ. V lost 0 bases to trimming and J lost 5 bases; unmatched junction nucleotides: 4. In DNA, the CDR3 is TGCGCCAGCAGCTTGGTCGGGACAGGGGTTACCGGGGAGCTGTTTTTT. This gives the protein CASSLVGTGVTGELFF.

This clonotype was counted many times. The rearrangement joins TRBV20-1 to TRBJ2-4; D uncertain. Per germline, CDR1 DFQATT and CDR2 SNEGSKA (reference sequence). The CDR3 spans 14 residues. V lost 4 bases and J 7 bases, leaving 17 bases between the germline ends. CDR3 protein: CSAIPDVRWNIQYF. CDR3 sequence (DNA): TGCAGTGCTATCCCGGACGTACGATGGAACATTCAGTACTTC.

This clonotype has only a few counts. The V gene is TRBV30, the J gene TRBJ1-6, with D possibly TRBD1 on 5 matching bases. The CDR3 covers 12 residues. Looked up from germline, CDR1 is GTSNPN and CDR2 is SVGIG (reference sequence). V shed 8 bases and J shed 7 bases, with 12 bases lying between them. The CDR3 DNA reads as TGTGCCAGCCAGGGCAACAATTCACCCCTCCACTTT. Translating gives CASQGNNSPLHF.

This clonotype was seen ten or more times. CDR3 in amino acids: CASRPKSRPQETQYF. DNA of the CDR3: TGTGCCAGCAGACCGAAAAGTAGACCCCAAGAGACCCAGTACTTC. The chain recombines TRBV12-3 or TRBV12-4 with TRBJ2-5; D unresolved. Trimming left V 6 bases short and J 1 base short, with 15 bases between. CDR3 length equals 15 residues.

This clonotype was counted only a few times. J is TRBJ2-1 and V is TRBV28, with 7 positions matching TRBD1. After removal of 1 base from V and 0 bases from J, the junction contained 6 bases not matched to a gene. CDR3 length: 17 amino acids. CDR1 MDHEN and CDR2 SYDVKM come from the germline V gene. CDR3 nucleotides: TGTGCCAGCAGTTTATTGGGGACAGCCAGCTCCTACAATGAGCAGTTCTTC. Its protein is CASSLLGTASSYNEQFF. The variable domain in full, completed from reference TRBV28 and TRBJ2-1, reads DVKVTQSSRYLVKRTGEKVFLECVQDMDHENMFWYRQDPGLGLRLIYFSYDVKMKEKGDIPEGYSVSREKKERFSLILESASTNQTSMYLCASSLLGTASSYNEQFFGPGTRLTVL.

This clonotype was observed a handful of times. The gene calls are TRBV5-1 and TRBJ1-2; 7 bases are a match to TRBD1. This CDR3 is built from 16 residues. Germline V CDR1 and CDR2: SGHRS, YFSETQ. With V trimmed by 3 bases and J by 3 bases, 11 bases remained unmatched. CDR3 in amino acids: CASSSGQVGADYGYTF. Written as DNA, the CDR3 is TGCGCCAGCAGCTCAGGACAGGTCGGTGCGGACTATGGCTACACCTTC.

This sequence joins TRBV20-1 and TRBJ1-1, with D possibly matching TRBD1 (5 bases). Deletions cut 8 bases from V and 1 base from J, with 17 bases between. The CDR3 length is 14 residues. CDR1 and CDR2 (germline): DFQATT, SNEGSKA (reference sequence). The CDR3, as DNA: TGCAGTACTCCCCCGGGGGGACGGAACACTGAAGCTTTCTTT. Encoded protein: CSTPPGGRNTEAFF.

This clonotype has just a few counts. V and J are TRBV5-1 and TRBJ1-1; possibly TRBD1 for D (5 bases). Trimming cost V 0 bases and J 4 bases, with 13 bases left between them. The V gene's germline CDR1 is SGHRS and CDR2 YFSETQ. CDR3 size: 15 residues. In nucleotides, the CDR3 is TGCGCCAGCAGCTTGGCCCAGGGAGGTGGCACTGAAGCTTTCTTT. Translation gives CASSLAQGGGTEAFF.

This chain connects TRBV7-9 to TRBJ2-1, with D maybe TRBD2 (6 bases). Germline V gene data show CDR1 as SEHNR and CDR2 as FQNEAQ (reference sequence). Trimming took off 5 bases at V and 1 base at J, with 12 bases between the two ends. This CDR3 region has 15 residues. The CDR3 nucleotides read TGTGCCAGCAGCATGCTGAGCGGGTCCTACAATGAGCAGTTCTTC. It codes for CASSMLSGSYNEQFF.

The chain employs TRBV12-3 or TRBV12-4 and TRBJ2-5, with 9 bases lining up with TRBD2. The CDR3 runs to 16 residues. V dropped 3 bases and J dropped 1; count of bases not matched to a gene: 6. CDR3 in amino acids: CASSFHVGLAQETQYF. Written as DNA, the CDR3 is TGTGCCAGCAGTTTCCACGTGGGACTAGCCCAAGAGACCCAGTACTTC.

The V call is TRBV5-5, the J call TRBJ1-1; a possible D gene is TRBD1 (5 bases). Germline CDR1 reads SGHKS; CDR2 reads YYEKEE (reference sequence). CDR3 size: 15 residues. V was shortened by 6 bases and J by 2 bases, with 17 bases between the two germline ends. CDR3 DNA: TGTGCCAGCACTTTGACTGGACAACTTAACACTGAAGCTTTCTTT. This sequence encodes CASTLTGQLNTEAFF.

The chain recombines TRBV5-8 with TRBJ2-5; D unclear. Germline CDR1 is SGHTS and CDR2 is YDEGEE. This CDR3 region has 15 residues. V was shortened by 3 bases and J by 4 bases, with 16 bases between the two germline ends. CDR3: CASSSPGNLGETQYF. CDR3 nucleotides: TGTGCCAGCAGCTCCCCAGGCAACCTCGGAGAGACCCAGTACTTC.

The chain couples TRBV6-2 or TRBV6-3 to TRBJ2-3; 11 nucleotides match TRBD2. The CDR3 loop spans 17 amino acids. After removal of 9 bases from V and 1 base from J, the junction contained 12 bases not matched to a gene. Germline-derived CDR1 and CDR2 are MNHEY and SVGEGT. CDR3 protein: CASPTEGGLAGTDTQYF. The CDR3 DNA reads TGTGCCAGTCCCACTGAAGGGGGACTAGCGGGCACAGATACGCAGTATTTT.

The CDR3 DNA is TGTGCCAGCAGCCAAGGAACAGGGGTACTAGGCTACAATGAGCAGTTCTTC. Amino acid sequence: CASSQGTGVLGYNEQFF. The chain combines TRBV4-2 with TRBJ2-1; 7 bases fit TRBD1. The CDR3 sequence is 17 residues long. The trim removed 1 base at V and 3 bases at J, leaving 9 bases unmatched. Germline CDR1 LGHNA, CDR2 YNFKEQ.

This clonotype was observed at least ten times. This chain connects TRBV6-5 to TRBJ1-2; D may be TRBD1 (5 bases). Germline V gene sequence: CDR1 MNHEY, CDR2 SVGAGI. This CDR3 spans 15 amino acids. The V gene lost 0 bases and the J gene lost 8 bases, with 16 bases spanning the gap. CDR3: CASSYSPGPVYGYTF. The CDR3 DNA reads TGTGCCAGCAGTTACTCCCCGGGACCGGTTTACGGCTACACCTTC.

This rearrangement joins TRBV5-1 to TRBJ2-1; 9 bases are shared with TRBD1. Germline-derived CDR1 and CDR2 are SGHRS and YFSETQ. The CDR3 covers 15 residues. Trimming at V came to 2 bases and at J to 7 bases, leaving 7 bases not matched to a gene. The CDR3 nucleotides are TGCGCCAGCAGCTTCGGACAGGGGAGATTGAATGAGCAGTTCTTC. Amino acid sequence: CASSFGQGRLNEQFF.

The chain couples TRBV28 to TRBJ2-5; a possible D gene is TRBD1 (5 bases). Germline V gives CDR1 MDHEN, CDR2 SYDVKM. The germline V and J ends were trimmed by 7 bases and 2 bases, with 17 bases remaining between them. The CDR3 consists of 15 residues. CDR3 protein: CASTPGSQGQETQYF. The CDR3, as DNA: TGTGCCAGCACCCCAGGATCCCAGGGTCAAGAGACCCAGTACTTC.

CDR3 protein: CASNKLLAGGFYNEQFF. As DNA, the CDR3 is TGTGCCAGCAACAAATTACTAGCGGGAGGGTTTTACAATGAGCAGTTCTTC. The rearrangement uses TRBV6-2 or TRBV6-3 and TRBJ2-1, with TRBD2 matching 13 bases. V shed 7 bases, J shed 4 bases, and the junction held 10 bases outside the gene matches. This CDR3 is built from 17 residues. Germline V gives CDR1 MNHEY, CDR2 SVGEGT.